This T cell receptor beta chain is from a study of CD8+ T cells in alopecia areata. Extraction of RNA preceded its reverse transcription into cDNA, which served as the sequencing template. Clones were read by immunoSEQ multiplex PCR, and TCRdb kept only the in-frame ones, dropping some. Here the sample spans 90,000 to 130,000 clones, roughly 60% being singletons. V lost 2 bases, J lost 5 bases, and 16 bases lay in between. This CDR3 comprises 15 residues. Germline V gives CDR1 MDHEN, CDR2 SYDVKM. The chain employs TRBV28 and TRBJ2-7; weak D call: TRBD2 (7 bases). The receptor was isolated from a human donor in good health. The sample comprised CD8+ T cells sorted from blood. The CDR3 DNA sequence: TGTGCCAGCAGTTTACGCGGGGGCCTTGGTAACGAGCAGTACTTC. This codes for CASSLRGGLGNEQYF. Looking up the rest from reference TRBV28 and TRBJ2-7 gives the full variable domain: DVKVTQSSRYLVKRTGEKVFLECVQDMDHENMFWYRQDPGLGLRLIYFSYDVKMKEKGDIPEGYSVSREKKERFSLILESASTNQTSMYLCASSLRGGLGNEQYFGPGTRLTVT.